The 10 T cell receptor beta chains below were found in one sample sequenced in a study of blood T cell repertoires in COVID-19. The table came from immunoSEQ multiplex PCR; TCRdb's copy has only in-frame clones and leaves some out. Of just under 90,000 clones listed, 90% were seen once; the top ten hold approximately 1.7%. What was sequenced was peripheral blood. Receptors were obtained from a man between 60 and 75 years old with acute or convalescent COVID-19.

The CDR3 DNA follows: TGCAGCGTTAGGACTAGCGGCTACTACGAGCAGTACTTC. It is translated as CSVRTSGYYEQYF. V and J are TRBV29-1 and TRBJ2-7; 10 bases align to TRBD2. The germline CDR1 and CDR2 sequences are SQVTM and ANQGSEA. V lost 5 bases and J lost 3; bases outside the gene matches: 4. The CDR3 totals 13 residues.

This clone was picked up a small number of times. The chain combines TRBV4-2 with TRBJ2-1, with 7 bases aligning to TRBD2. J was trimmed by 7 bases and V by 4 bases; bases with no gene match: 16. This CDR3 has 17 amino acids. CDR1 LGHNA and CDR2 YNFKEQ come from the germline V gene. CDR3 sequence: CASSLTLSGEGMNEQFF. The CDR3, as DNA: TGTGCCAGCAGCCTTACCCTATCGGGGGAGGGTATGAATGAGCAGTTCTTC.

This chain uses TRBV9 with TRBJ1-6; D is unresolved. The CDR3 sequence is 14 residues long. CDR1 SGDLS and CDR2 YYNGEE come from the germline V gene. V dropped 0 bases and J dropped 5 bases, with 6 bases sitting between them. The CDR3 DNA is TGTGCCAGCAGCGTAGAACAGAATAATTCACCCCTCCACTTT. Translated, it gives CASSVEQNNSPLHF.

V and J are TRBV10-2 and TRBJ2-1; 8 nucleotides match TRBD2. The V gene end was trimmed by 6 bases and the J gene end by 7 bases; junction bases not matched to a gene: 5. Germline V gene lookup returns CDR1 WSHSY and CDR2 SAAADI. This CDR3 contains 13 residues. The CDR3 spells CASRRAGANEQFF. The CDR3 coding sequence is TGCGCCAGCAGGCGAGCGGGAGCGAATGAGCAGTTCTTC.

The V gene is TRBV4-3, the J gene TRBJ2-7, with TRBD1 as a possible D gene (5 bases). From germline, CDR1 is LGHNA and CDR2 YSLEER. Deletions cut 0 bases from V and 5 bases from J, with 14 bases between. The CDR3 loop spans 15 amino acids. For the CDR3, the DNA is TGCGCCAGCAGCCAAGATGGTCCAGGGTCGAACGAGCAGTACTTC. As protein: CASSQDGPGSNEQYF.

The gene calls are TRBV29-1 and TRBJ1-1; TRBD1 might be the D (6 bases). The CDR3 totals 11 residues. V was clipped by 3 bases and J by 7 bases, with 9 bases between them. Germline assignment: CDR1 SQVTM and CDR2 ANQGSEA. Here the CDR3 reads CSVDRGGEAFF. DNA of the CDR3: TGCAGCGTTGACAGGGGCGGTGAAGCTTTCTTT.

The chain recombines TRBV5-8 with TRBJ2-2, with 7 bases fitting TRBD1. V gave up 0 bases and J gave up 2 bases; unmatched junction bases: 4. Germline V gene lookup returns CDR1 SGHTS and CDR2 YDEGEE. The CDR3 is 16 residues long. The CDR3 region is CASSLEGAQNTGELFF. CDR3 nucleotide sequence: TGTGCCAGCAGCTTGGAGGGGGCGCAAAACACCGGGGAGCTGTTTTTT.

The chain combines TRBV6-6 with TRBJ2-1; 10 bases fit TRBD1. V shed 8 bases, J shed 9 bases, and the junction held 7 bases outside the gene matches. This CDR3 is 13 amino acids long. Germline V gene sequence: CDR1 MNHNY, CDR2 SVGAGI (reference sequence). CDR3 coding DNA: TGTGCCAGCGGGAGGACAGGGGGTTTTGAGCAGTTCTTC. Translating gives CASGRTGGFEQFF.

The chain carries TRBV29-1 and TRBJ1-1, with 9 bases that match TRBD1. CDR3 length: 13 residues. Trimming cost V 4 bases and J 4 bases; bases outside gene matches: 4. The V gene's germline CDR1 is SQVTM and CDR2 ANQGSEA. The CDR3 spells CSVATGGGTEAFF. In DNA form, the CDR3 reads TGCAGCGTTGCAACAGGGGGCGGCACTGAAGCTTTCTTT.

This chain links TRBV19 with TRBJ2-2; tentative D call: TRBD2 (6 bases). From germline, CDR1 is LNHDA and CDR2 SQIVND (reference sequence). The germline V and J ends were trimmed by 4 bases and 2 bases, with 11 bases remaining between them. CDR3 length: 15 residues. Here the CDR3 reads CASSTRTINTGELFF. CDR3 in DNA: TGTGCCAGTAGTACCCGGACTATTAACACCGGGGAGCTGTTTTTT.